Listed below are T cell receptor beta chains from one sample, sequenced in a study of blood T cell repertoires in COVID-19. Assay: immunoSEQ multiplex PCR; the TCRdb copy retains only in-frame clones and omits some. There are about 280,000 clones in the sample; roughly 90% occur only once, and 11% lies in the top ten. Sequencing input: peripheral blood. The source of these receptors is a woman in her twenties or thirties with COVID-19, enrolled during active disease. Both conserved end residues are part of each CDR3. A D gene is named only where the DNA matches it firmly. Clone size is not always given. Where it is, it says once, few, many or a class for expanded clones.

d_call | j_call | v_call | clone_size | cdr3_aa | cdr3_nt
TRBD1 | TRBJ2-3 | TRBV9 | . | CASSMTGSWTDTQYF | TGTGCCAGCAGCATGACAGGGTCTTGGACAGATACGCAGTATTTT
. | TRBJ2-1 | TRBV7-3 | . | CASSPTTSSYNEQFF | TGTGCCAGCAGCCCGACGACTAGCTCCTACAATGAGCAGTTCTTC
. | TRBJ1-2 | TRBV29-1 | . | CSVEERVGGGYTF | TGCAGCGTTGAGGAGCGGGTGGGGGGTGGCTACACCTTC
TRBD1 | TRBJ1-2 | TRBV19 | . | CASKIGQGSYYGYTF | TGTGCCAGTAAGATAGGACAGGGGTCGTATTATGGCTACACCTTC
. | TRBJ2-6 | TRBV5-1 | once | CASSLSPRRANVLTF | TGCGCCAGCAGCTTGTCCCCGCGGAGGGCCAACGTCCTGACTTTC
TRBD1 | TRBJ1-1 | TRBV4-1 | . | CASSQEWWIIAGTGLRGTEAFF | TGCGCCAGCAGCCAAGAATGGTGGATAATCGCCGGGACAGGGTTACGGGGGACTGAAGCTTTCTTT
. | TRBJ1-3 | TRBV6-5 | . | CASTSGNTIYF | TGTGCCAGCACCTCGGGAAACACCATATATTTT
. | TRBJ2-7 | TRBV6-6 | . | CASSEPGTTTEQYF | TGTGCCAGCAGCGAGCCCGGGACAACTACAGAGCAGTACTTC
. | TRBJ1-2 | TRBV28 | . | CASSFRGSGYTF | TGTGCCAGCAGTTTCCGAGGCTCAGGCTACACCTTC
. | TRBJ2-3 | TRBV7-9 | . | CASSLQGSTDTQYF | TGTGCCAGCAGCCTACAGGGTAGCACAGATACGCAGTATTTT
TRBD1 | TRBJ2-6 | TRBV5-3 | . | CARSVTGGSGANVLTF | TGTGCCAGAAGCGTGACAGGGGGCTCTGGGGCCAACGTCCTGACTTTC
. | TRBJ1-5 | TRBV6-6 | . | CASSPRGGWGNQPQHF | TGTGCCAGCAGTCCTCGGGGGGGTTGGGGCAATCAGCCCCAGCATTTT
. | TRBJ2-1 | TRBV12-3/TRBV12-4 | . | CASSLYNEQFF | TGTGCCAGCAGCCTCTATAATGAGCAGTTCTTC
. | TRBJ1-2 | TRBV15 | once | CATSRRQAVTYGYTF | TGTGCCACCAGCAGAAGACAGGCCGTCACCTATGGCTACACCTTC
TRBD1 | TRBJ2-1 | TRBV7-6 | . | CASTLGTWDSEMSNEQFF | TGTGCCAGCACCTTAGGAACATGGGACAGCGAAATGAGCAATGAGCAGTTCTTC
. | TRBJ2-5 | TRBV3-1/TRBV3-2 | . | CASTLLATEYQETQYF | TGTGCCAGCACCCTTCTAGCGACTGAGTACCAAGAGACCCAGTACTTC
. | TRBJ2-2 | TRBV4-3 | . | CASSQGRYGELFF | TGCGCCAGCAGCCAAGGTCGTTACGGGGAGCTGTTTTTT
TRBD2 | TRBJ2-1 | TRBV9 | . | CASSRTSGGYEQFF | TGTGCCAGCAGCCGGACTAGCGGGGGCTATGAGCAGTTCTTC
TRBD1 | TRBJ2-7 | TRBV7-2 | . | CASSLSPQGAYEQYF | TGTGCCAGCAGCTTAAGCCCCCAGGGGGCCTACGAGCAGTACTTC
. | TRBJ1-2 | TRBV28 | . | CASSLLAVYGYTF | TGTGCCAGCAGTTTGTTGGCGGTCTATGGCTACACCTTC
TRBD2 | TRBJ2-5 | TRBV5-4 | . | CASSLGAGGPTETQYF | TGTGCCAGCAGCTTGGGGGCGGGAGGGCCCACGGAGACCCAGTACTTC
. | TRBJ1-1 | TRBV6-5 | . | CASSPAGRLEAFF | TGTGCCAGCAGTCCCGCGGGGAGGCTAGAAGCTTTCTTT
TRBD2 | TRBJ2-3 | TRBV5-1 | . | CATRLSGSLADTQYF | TGCGCCACCAGATTGAGCGGGAGTCTGGCAGATACGCAGTATTTT
. | TRBJ2-7 | TRBV6-2/TRBV6-3 | . | CASSYGRGTAISYEQYF | TGTGCCAGCAGTTACGGAAGGGGAACCGCGATCTCCTACGAGCAGTACTTC
. | TRBJ1-6 | TRBV5-1 | . | CASRGLSSYNSPLHF | TGCGCCAGCAGAGGACTTAGCTCCTATAATTCACCCCTCCACTTT
. | TRBJ1-2 | TRBV6-5 | . | CASSYSVLAGLGGYTF | TGTGCCAGCAGTTACTCGGTTTTGGCAGGGCTGGGCGGCTACACCTTC
. | TRBJ2-7 | TRBV24-1 | . | CATSVLGGNEQYF | TGTGCCACCAGTGTGCTGGGGGGAAACGAGCAGTACTTC
TRBD2 | TRBJ2-1 | TRBV5-1 | . | CASSYPPGTSGRVSYNEQFF | TGCGCCAGCAGCTACCCCCCCGGGACTAGCGGGAGGGTCTCCTACAATGAGCAGTTCTTC
. | TRBJ2-1 | TRBV21-1 | . | CASSNSGARGRRDNEQFF | TGTGCCAGCAGCAACTCAGGGGCTCGCGGGAGACGTGACAATGAGCAGTTCTTC
TRBD2 | TRBJ2-7 | TRBV7-7 | . | CASSLAWSSGGRDYEQYF | TGTGCTAGCAGCTTAGCGTGGTCTAGCGGAGGGCGAGACTACGAGCAGTACTTC
. | TRBJ2-2 | TRBV28 | . | CASSPWELSTGELFF | TGTGCCAGCAGCCCGTGGGAGTTGAGCACCGGGGAGCTGTTTTTT
. | TRBJ2-1 | TRBV28 | . | CASTKGGKDEQFF | TGTGCCAGCACCAAGGGCGGGAAGGATGAGCAGTTCTTC
. | TRBJ2-1 | TRBV13 | . | CASSLGGRGDRLYNEQFF | TGTGCCAGCAGCTTAGGCGGTCGGGGAGATCGCCTCTACAATGAGCAGTTCTTC
. | TRBJ1-2 | TRBV12-3/TRBV12-4 | . | CASSSDIRYGYTF | TGTGCCAGCAGCAGTGACATCCGCTATGGCTACACCTTC
. | TRBJ2-7 | TRBV3-1/TRBV3-2 | . | CASSQDQRGAYEQYF | TGTGCCAGCAGCCAAGATCAACGGGGAGCCTACGAGCAGTACTTC
TRBD2 | TRBJ2-7 | TRBV27 | . | CASSKAGRAPYEQYF | TGTGCCAGCAGCAAAGCAGGGAGGGCACCCTACGAGCAGTACTTC
. | TRBJ1-2 | TRBV5-6 | . | CASSLVEDNYGYTF | TGTGCCAGCAGCTTGGTTGAGGATAACTATGGCTACACCTTC
TRBD1 | TRBJ1-2 | TRBV4-2 | once | CASSPATGGYKGYTF | TGTGCCAGCAGCCCCGCCACAGGGGGCTATAAAGGCTACACCTTC